This T cell receptor (beta chain) was sequenced during a study of cytomegalovirus exposure and HLA in healthy donors. Amplification used 60 Vbeta primers and 13 Jbeta primers. The assay was immunoSEQ multiplex PCR, and TCRdb's table has in-frame clones only and misses some. This sample has over 150,000 clones, with roughly 80% found just once. Germline CDR1 SGHRS, CDR2 YFSETQ. The CDR3 consists of 15 residues. The chain combines TRBV5-1 with TRBJ2-5; 7 bases are shared with TRBD1. The last part of the DNA fits TRBJ2-7 better; the J call may be wrong. Sequencing was done on a sample of PBMCs. The sequence came from a man between 18 and 35 years old in good health and CMV-seronegative. CDR3: CASSLETGRSYEQYF. In DNA, the CDR3 is TGCGCCAGCAGCTTAGAGACAGGGCGCTCCTACGAGCAGTACTTC.